Listed here are 8 T cell receptor beta chains from one sample, sequenced in a study of shared clonotypes between healthy human individuals. Profiling relied on immunoSEQ multiplex PCR, and the TCRdb table lists in-frame clones only, not all of them. The sample contains roughly 1,800,000 clones, about 95% of which appear only once. Naive CD8 cells lacked CD45RO, underwent positive selection for CCR7 and left out terminally differentiated effector memory CD45RA+ cells. The sample taken for sequencing was naive CD8+ T cells sorted from blood. These receptors were obtained from a man between 18 and 35 years old in good health.

In regard to this clone: The sample has other DNA sequences that encode this CDR3 too. V and J are TRBV28 and TRBJ1-5; D may be TRBD1 (5 bases). The germline V and J ends were trimmed by 5 bases and 0 bases, with 8 bases remaining between them. Germline CDR1 is MDHEN and CDR2 is SYDVKM. This CDR3 comprises 14 residues. CDR3 bases: TGTGCCAGCAGTCCGGGACTTAGCAATCAGCCCCAGCATTTT. Translating it yields CASSPGLSNQPQHF.

The chain links TRBV13 to TRBJ2-7; possible D gene TRBD2, 6 bases. The CDR3 length is 17 residues. The V end lost 5 bases, the J end lost 3 bases, and 23 bases lay between the germline ends. Germline CDR1 reads PRHDT; CDR2 reads FYEKMQ (reference sequence). The CDR3 DNA is TGTGCCAGCAGCGTCGGGCGGGGTGGAGATACTGACTACGAGCAGTACTTC. It yields the protein CASSVGRGGDTDYEQYF.

V is TRBV5-8 and J is TRBJ1-4; D might be TRBD1 (5 bases). The CDR3 loop spans 15 amino acids. Germline V gene lookup returns CDR1 SGHTS and CDR2 YDEGEE. V was trimmed by 0 bases and J by 6 bases, leaving 12 bases between them. This CDR3 is CASSLGSGMDEKLFF. The DNA of the CDR3 is TGTGCCAGCAGCTTGGGATCAGGGATGGATGAAAAACTGTTTTTT.

This chain connects TRBV11-2 to TRBJ2-7; D could derive from TRBD1 or TRBD2 (5 bases each). The CDR3 runs to 14 residues. V dropped 6 bases and J dropped 4 bases, with 16 bases sitting between them. In germline, CDR1 is SGHAT, CDR2 FQNNGV. The CDR3 DNA reads TGTGCCAGCAGGAGAAGGGGAGTTGTTTACGAGCAGTACTTC. This sequence encodes CASRRRGVVYEQYF.

CDR3: CASISRGQGSYEQYF. For the CDR3, the DNA is TGTGCCAGCATCTCAAGGGGACAGGGATCGTACGAGCAGTACTTC. The chain has TRBV21-1 and TRBJ2-7; no DNA check was done on the table's D call, TRBD1. TRBV21-1 is tagged as a pseudogene. CDR3 length: 15 residues.

Of note for this clone: The same CDR3 arises from other DNA sequences in this sample as well. The chain has TRBV27 and TRBJ2-7; D is undetermined. V was cut by 3 bases and J by 3 bases, with 12 bases left in between. The CDR3 spans 14 residues. CDR1 MNHEY and CDR2 SMNVEV come from the germline V gene (reference sequence). The DNA of the CDR3 is TGTGCCAGCAGTTTTGGAAGGACGAGCTACGAGCAGTACTTC. Its translation: CASSFGRTSYEQYF.

The V call is TRBV11-2, the J call TRBJ1-2; D unclear. There are 12 residues in the CDR3. The germline gives CDR1 SGHAT, CDR2 FQNNGV. V was clipped by 4 bases and J by 5 bases, with 8 bases between them. CDR3 residues: CASSSRPYGYTF. CDR3 nucleotides: TGTGCCAGCAGCTCCAGACCTTATGGCTACACCTTC.

The V call is TRBV13, the J call TRBJ1-1; D is undetermined. The ends were cut back, 5 bases at V and 1 base at J, with 8 bases in the middle. This CDR3 is built from 13 residues. From germline, CDR1 is PRHDT and CDR2 FYEKMQ (reference sequence). CDR3 nucleotides: TGTGCCAGCAGCGCCCAGGCGAACACTGAAGCTTTCTTT. This translates into CASSAQANTEAFF.